This T cell receptor beta chain was captured by sequencing in a study of blood T cell repertoires in COVID-19. Across the study: From the United States, Italy and Spain came samples of acute and convalescent COVID-19.

Libraries were prepared by immunoSEQ multiplex PCR; TCRdb keeps only in-frame clonotypes and omits some of them. The sample consists of some 350,000 clones, about 90% of them appearing once. Germline V lookup: CDR1 SGHTA, CDR2 FQGTGA. The CDR3 length is 16 residues. The V and J ends lost 2 bases and 0 bases, in that order; junction bases with no gene match: 0. The chain couples TRBV7-3 to TRBJ2-2, with 10 nucleotides matching TRBD2. The sequence derives from a man aged 18 to 30 with active or convalescent COVID-19. The specimen sequenced was peripheral blood. Here the CDR3 reads CASSLLAGANTGELFF. CDR3 coding DNA: TGTGCCAGCAGCTTACTAGCGGGAGCGAACACCGGGGAGCTGTTTTTT.